This TCR beta chain was sequenced for a study of cytomegalovirus exposure and HLA in healthy donors. Trimming pared 0 bases from V and 9 bases from J, leaving 12 bases between. CDR1 and CDR2 from the germline V gene are SGHVS and FQNEAQ. This CDR3 contains 15 residues. The PCR ran on 60 Vbeta and 13 Jbeta primers. The protocol was immunoSEQ multiplex PCR, while the TCRdb copy is restricted to in-frame clones and leaves out a portion. Of around 190,000 clones in the sample, around 84% were seen once. This clone has just a few counts. What it binds is unknown. General study results and limits: Sequencing likely produced, as an artifact, a cluster of highly shared sequence variants.

The sequence was collected from a woman in her late teens or twenties in good health and CMV-seronegative. The chain is built from TRBV7-8 and TRBJ1-6; possible D gene TRBD1, 6 bases. The source material was PBMCs. The CDR3: CASSLAPGVASPLHF. CDR3 bases: TGTGCCAGCAGCTTAGCCCCAGGGGTGGCTTCACCCCTCCACTTT.